This TCR beta chain was retrieved from a study of blood T cells in healthy people across ages. About the research overall: Template switching captured about one barcoded beta molecule per two T cells.

CDR3 size: 17 residues. Germline V CDR1 and CDR2: MNHEY, SMNVEV (reference sequence). V gave up 0 bases and J gave up 7 bases; unmatched junction bases: 13. Collection of approximately 9.3 milliliters of peripheral blood was performed for each donor. The second PCR ran roughly 6 to 12 cycles with a sample-barcoded 5' primer and J-beta primers. The template-switch adaptor was a 5' adaptor with 12 random nucleotides. It tagged each cDNA molecule. From each sample, at least 2.5 million paired-end reads containing CDR3 were obtained. TCRdb re-derived calls from the 5' RACE reads in MiXCR, one entry per CDR3 protein. Of approximately 960,000 distinct CDR3 sequences in the sample, roughly 29% are singletons; the top ten hold 10% to 13%. A few counts support this clonotype. This sample also appeared in a second study, on T cells of mothers and their children.

The TCR sequence derives from a woman aged 40 to 50 in good health. This chain links TRBV27 with TRBJ2-3, with 7 bases that match TRBD1. The sample consisted of blood. The CDR3 region has the DNA TGTGCCAGCAGTTTATCGGGAAACAGGGGTTTCTTGAATACGCAGTATTTT. Residues: CASSLSGNRGFLNTQYF.